This T cell receptor beta chain was sequenced for a study of T cell repertoires in cytomegalovirus infection. Study as a whole: It can be stated that public TCR beta signatures indicated CMV infection as well as a matching HLA type.

In this sample, this clonotype turned up a few times. Antigen specificity is unknown. Whole-study findings and limits: The cumulative frequency of public TCR beta families identified carriers of CMV plus the relevant HLA. What dominated the ex vivo response were HLA-C-restricted CMV-specific TCR beta clonotypes.

CDR3 length equals 16 residues. Trimming took off 1 base at V and 0 bases at J, with 13 bases between the two ends. From germline, CDR1 is SEHNR and CDR2 FQNEAQ (reference sequence). TCRdb reprocessed the reads via MiXCR and lists one record per CDR3 protein. The table includes 100,000 or so distinct CDR3 sequences, around a quarter detected once. This chain uses TRBV7-9 with TRBJ2-7; D perhaps matches TRBD1 (5 bases). The receptor's source is a human donor in good health (CMV status not recorded). Some clones in this sample may be carry-over from other donors' samples. The material sequenced was CD8+ T cells from PBMCs. Written as DNA, the CDR3 is TGTGCCAGCAGCTTAGTCCCAGGGATTGCCTCCTACGAGCAGTACTTC. It codes for CASSLVPGIASYEQYF.